What follows describes a single T cell receptor beta chain. Its antigen remains unknown. The data belong to a study of cytomegalovirus exposure and HLA in healthy donors. Libraries were prepared by immunoSEQ multiplex PCR; TCRdb keeps only in-frame clonotypes and omits some of them. Among about 130,000 clones listed, 89% were seen once. Germline V gives CDR1 SEHNR, CDR2 FQNEAQ (reference sequence). Trimming removed 2 bases from V and 4 bases from J; junction bases left unmatched: 5. The CDR3 covers 16 residues. Study-level findings and limits: Specificity for CMV antigens was confirmed in vitro for a few of the CMV-associated chains. The investigators catalogued 164 TCR beta chains as cytomegalovirus-associated. The dataset shows that most TCR sequences were rare, while some public TCRs occurred in many donors. The TCR clusters that emerged in the first cohort tended, a later analysis found, to co-occur in the 95 to 150 validation repertoires.

V is TRBV7-9 and J is TRBJ1-1, with 12 bases lining up with TRBD1. The sequenced sample was PBMCs. The source is a man aged 30 to 39 in good health and CMV-seronegative. The CDR3: CASSLLGQGAITEAFF. The CDR3 coding sequence is TGTGCCAGCAGCTTATTGGGACAGGGGGCGATCACTGAAGCTTTCTTT.